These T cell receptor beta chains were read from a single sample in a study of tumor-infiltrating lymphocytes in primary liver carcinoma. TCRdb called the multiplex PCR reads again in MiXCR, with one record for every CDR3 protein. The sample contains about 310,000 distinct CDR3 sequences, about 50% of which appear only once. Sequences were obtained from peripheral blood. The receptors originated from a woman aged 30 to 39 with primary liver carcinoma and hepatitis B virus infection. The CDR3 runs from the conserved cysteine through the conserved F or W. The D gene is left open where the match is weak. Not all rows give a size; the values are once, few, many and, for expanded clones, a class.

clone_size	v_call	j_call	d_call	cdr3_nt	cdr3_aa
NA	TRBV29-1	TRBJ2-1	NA	TGCAGCGTTGATTCCGCGGACTACGATGAGCAGTTCTTC	CSVDSADYDEQFF
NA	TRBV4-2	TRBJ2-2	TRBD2	TGTGCCTGCAGCCCGATGCTAGCGGGAGGCTTAACCGGGGAGCTGTTTTTT	CACSPMLAGGLTGELFF
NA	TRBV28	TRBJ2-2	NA	TGTGCCAGCAGCACTTTACAGTACGCGAACGCCGGGGAGCTGTTTTTT	CASSTLQYANAGELFF
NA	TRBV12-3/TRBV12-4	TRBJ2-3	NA	TGTGCCAGCAGGATGATAGGAGATACGCAGTATTTT	CASRMIGDTQYF
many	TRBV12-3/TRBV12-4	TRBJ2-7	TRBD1	TGTGCCAGCAGTCGGACAGGGGGCCTCGACGAGCAGTACTTC	CASSRTGGLDEQYF
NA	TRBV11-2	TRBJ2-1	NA	TGTGCCATCAGCTTGGATCGGAGCAATGAGCAGTTCTTC	CAISLDRSNEQFF
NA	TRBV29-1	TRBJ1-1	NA	TGCAGCGTTGGTCCAGGGTGGGGTATGGTCGCTGAAGCTTTCTTT	CSVGPGWGMVAEAFF
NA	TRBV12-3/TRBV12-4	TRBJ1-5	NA	TGTGCCAGCAGCACTCAGGGGCAGCCCCAGCATTTT	CASSTQGQPQHF
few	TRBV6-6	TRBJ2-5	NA	TGTGCCAGCAGTTACTCGGGGGTGGAGACCCAGTACTTC	CASSYSGVETQYF
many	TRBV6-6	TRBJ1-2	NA	TGTGCCAGCAGTTACGAGGAGAACTCTGGCTACACCTTC	CASSYEENSGYTF
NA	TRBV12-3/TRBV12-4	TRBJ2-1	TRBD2	TGTGCCAGCAGCCAAGCGGGAGGGGGCTACAATGAGCAGTTCTTC	CASSQAGGGYNEQFF
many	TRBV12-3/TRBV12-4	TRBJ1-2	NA	TGTGCCAGCAGCACTCTGGGACGGGAAAACTATGGCTACACCTTC	CASSTLGRENYGYTF
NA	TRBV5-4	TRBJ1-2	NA	TGTGCCAGCAGCTTGTACGGGGCTGGCTACACCTTC	CASSLYGAGYTF
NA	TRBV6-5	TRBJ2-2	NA	TGTGCCAGCCTCGGGGGAGATACCGGGGAGCTGTTTTTT	CASLGGDTGELFF
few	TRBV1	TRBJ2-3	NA	TGCACCAGCAGCCCTAGCGGGCAGAGCACAGATACTCAGTATTTT	CTSSPSGQSTDTQYF
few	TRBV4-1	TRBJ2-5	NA	TGCGCCAGCAGCCACACCGGCCAGGCCCAGTACTTC	CASSHTGQAQYF
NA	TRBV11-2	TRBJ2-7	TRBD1	TGTGCCAGCAGCAAGCAAAAGGGACAGAGCTACGAGCAGTACTTC	CASSKQKGQSYEQYF
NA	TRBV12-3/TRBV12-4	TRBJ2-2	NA	TGTTCCAGCTGGGGGTGGGACACGAACATCGGGGAGCTGTTTTTT	CSSWGWDTNIGELFF
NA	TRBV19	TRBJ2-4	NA	TGTGCCAGTAGTATTGGGGGGGCATGGGAAAACATTCAGTACTTC	CASSIGGAWENIQYF
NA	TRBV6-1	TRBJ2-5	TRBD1	TGTGCCAGCAGTGATGCGGACAGGGAAGAGACCCAGTACTTC	CASSDADREETQYF
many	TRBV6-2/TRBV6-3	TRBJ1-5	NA	TGTGCCAGCAGACCCCGAGGAGGGCTTGGCCAGCCCCAGCATTTT	CASRPRGGLGQPQHF
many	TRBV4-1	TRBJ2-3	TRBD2	TGCGCCAGCAGCCAAGATCCCTCCCTAGCGGGAGACACAGATACGCAGTATTTT	CASSQDPSLAGDTDTQYF
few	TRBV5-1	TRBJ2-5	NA	TGCGCCAGCAGTTTGGGCGGGCCCCAAGAGACCCAGTACTTC	CASSLGGPQETQYF
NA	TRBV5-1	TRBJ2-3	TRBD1	TGCGCCAACAGGCCTCTGGGACAGGGGCTTCCAGATACGCAGTATTTT	CANRPLGQGLPDTQYF
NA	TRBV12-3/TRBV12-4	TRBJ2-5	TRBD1	TGTGCCATCAGTTGGGGACAGGCCCATGAGACCCAGTACTTC	CAISWGQAHETQYF
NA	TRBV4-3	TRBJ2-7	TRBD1	TGCGCCAGCAGCAGCGGGACAGGGGGTTACTGGCAGTACTTC	CASSSGTGGYWQYF
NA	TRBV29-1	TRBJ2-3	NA	TGCAACGGCGAGAGGGGGTCGACAGATACGCAGTATTTT	CNGERGSTDTQYF
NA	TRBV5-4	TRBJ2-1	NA	TGTGCCAGCGGAGCCGGGACACCAAGAGATAATGAGCAGTTCTTC	CASGAGTPRDNEQFF
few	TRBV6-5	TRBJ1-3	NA	TGTGCCAGCAGTTACGAGGCCGGAAACACCATATATTTT	CASSYEAGNTIYF
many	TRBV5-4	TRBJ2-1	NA	TGTGCCAGCAGCTTCACAGGGTTGGGGAACAATGAGCAGTTCTTC	CASSFTGLGNNEQFF
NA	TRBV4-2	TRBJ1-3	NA	TGTGCCAGCAGCCAAGACGTGGGGGACGGAAACACCATATATTTT	CASSQDVGDGNTIYF
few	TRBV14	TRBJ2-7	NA	TGTGCCAGCAGCCGAGACAGGTTCGAGCAGTACTTC	CASSRDRFEQYF
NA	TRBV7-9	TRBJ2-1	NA	TGTGCCAGCACTGCGGCACAGCCCTACAATGAGCAGTTCTTC	CASTAAQPYNEQFF
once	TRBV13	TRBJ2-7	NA	TGTGCCAGCAGCGTGGGACCGACCTCCTACGTGCAGTACTTC	CASSVGPTSYVQYF
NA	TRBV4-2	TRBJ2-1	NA	TGTGCCAGCAGCCAAGGGGGCTTGAGATGGCAGTTCTTC	CASSQGGLRWQFF